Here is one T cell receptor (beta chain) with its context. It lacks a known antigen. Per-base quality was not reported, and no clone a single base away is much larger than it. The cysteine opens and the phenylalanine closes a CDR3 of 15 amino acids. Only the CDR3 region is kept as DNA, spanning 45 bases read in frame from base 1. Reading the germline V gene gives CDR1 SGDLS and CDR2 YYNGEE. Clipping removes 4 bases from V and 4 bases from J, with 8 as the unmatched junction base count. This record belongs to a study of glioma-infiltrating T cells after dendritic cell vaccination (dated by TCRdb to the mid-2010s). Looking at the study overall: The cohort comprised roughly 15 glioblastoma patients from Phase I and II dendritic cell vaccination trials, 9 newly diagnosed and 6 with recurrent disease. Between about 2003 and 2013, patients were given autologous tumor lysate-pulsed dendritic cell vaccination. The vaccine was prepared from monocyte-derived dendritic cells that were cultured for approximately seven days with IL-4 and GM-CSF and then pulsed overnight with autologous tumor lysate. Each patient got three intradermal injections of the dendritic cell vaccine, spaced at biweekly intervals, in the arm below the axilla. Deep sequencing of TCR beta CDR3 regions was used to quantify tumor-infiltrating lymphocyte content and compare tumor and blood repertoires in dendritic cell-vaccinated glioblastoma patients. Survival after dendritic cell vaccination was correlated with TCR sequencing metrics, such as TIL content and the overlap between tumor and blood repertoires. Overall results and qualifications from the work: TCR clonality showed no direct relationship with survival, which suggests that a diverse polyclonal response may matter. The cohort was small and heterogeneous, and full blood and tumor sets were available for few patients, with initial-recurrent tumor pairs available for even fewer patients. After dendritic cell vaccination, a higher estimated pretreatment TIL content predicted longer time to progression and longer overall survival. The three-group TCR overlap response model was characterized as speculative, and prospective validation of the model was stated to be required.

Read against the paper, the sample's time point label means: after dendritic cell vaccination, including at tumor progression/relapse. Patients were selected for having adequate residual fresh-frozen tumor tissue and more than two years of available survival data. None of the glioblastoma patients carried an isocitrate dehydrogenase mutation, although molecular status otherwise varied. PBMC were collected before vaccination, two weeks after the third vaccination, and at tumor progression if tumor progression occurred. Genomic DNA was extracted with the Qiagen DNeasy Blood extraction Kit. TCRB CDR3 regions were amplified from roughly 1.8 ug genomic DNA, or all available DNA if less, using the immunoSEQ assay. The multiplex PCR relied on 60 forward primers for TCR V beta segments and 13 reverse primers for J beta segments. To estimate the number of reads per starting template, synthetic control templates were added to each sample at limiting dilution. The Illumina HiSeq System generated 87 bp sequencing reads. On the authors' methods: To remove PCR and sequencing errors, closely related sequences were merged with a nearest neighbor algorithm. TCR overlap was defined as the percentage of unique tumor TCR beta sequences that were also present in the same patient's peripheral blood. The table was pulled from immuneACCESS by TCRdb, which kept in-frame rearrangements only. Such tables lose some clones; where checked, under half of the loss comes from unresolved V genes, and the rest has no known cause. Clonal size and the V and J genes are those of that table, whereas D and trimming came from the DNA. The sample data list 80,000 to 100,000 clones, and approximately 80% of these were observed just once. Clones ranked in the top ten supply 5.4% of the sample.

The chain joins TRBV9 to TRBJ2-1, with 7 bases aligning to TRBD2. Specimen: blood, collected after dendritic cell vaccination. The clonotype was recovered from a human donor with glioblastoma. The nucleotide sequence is TGTGCCAGCAGCCCGGTTGGAGCGGGGTACAATGAGCAGTTCTTC. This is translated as CASSPVGAGYNEQFF. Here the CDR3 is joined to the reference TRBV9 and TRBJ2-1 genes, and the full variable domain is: DSGVTQTPKHLITATGQRVTLRCSPRSGDLSVYWYQQSLDQGLQFLIQYYNGEERAKGNILERFSAQQFPDLHSELNLSSLELGDSALYFCASSPVGAGYNEQFFGPGTRLTVL.